This T cell receptor beta chain was profiled in a study of cytomegalovirus exposure and HLA in healthy donors. Study-wide results and limits: Previously analyzed data showed that most TCR beta V segments were productive at a frequency of about 90% or about 30%.

The PCR contained 60 Vbeta and 13 Jbeta primers. Measured with immunoSEQ multiplex PCR; TCRdb has only the in-frame clones, and not every one. The sample records under 150,000 clones, around three quarters being singletons. Details on this clone: Antigen specificity is unknown.

The CDR3 loop spans 11 amino acids. The germline V gene encodes CDR1 GTSNPN and CDR2 SVGIG (reference sequence). V lost 0 bases, J lost 6 bases, and 5 bases lay in between. The clonotype originates from a young man in good health and CMV-seronegative. Sequenced sample: PBMCs. This chain joins TRBV30 and TRBJ1-1; D not resolved. The CDR3 nucleotides read TGTGCCTGGAGTGTCGGTCCTGAAGCTTTCTTT. Translation gives CAWSVGPEAFF.